The T cell receptor (beta chain) described here comes from a study of cytomegalovirus exposure and HLA in healthy donors. Generated by immunoSEQ multiplex PCR, the TCRdb table keeps only in-frame clones and is missing some. The table includes about 130,000 clones, about nine tenths detected once. This sequence originates from a man younger than 40 in good health and CMV-seronegative. Sequenced sample: PBMCs.

The chain's CDR3 is CASSQLGGLPSGANVLTF. As DNA, the CDR3 is TGTGCCAGCAGCCAGTTGGGGGGGCTCCCCTCTGGGGCCAACGTCCTGACTTTC. The chain joins TRBV2 to TRBJ2-6, with a tentative D call TRBD2 (7 bases). Trimming took off 6 bases at V and 0 bases at J, with 18 bases between the two ends. Germline-derived CDR1 and CDR2 are SNHLY and FYNNEI. This CDR3 has 18 amino acids.